The present T cell receptor beta chain was sequenced within a study of regulatory dendritic cells for organ transplantation. Study in general: Monocytes received vitamin D3 on days 0 and 4, IL-10 on day 4. Study conclusions and caveats: Memory CD8+ clonal expansion seemed more limited with regulatory than mature dendritic cells. Considerable individual heterogeneity was seen in alloreactive memory CD8+ T cells.

CFSE-labeled sorted T cells met regulatory or mature dendritic cells for more than four days. CD4+ or CD8+ T cells were sorted as naive CD45RA+ or memory CD45RO+. This clone was seen only a few times. Its target is unknown. Assay used: immunoSEQ multiplex PCR; TCRdb lists only in-frame clones, some missing. The sample carries roughly 20,000 clones, approximately 85% recorded once. Trimming stripped 8 bases from V and 8 bases from J, with 25 bases between. Germline V CDR1 and CDR2: MNHNY, SVGAGI (reference sequence). This CDR3 contains 16 residues. The receptor's source is a human donor in good health. V usage is TRBV6-6 and J usage is TRBJ1-5; D remains unclear. The sample was naive CD4+ T cells from blood cultured with dendritic cells. As to subset: CD45RA+ naive T cells. The CDR3 sequence: CASATPEIPQREPQHF. Here the CDR3 DNA reads TGTGCCAGCGCTACTCCAGAGATTCCCCAGCGAGAGCCCCAGCATTTT.